This paragraph reports one T cell receptor (beta chain). This clone was found a few times. Its antigen has not been determined. No clone much larger than this one lies a single base away; base qualities are absent. These data belong to a study of T cell changes during pregnancy in multiple sclerosis (dated by TCRdb to between 2018 and 2021). Context from the whole study: In women with multiple sclerosis, the researchers looked at how the T cell repertoire shifted as pregnancy progressed.

The germline V gene provides CDR1 WSHSY and CDR2 SAAADI. Clipping removes 5 bases from V and 8 bases from J, with 5 as the unmatched junction base count. CDR3 length: 12 amino acids, cysteine to phenylalanine. The sequence is cut down to CDR3 DNA, 36 bases in frame from base 1. The library was generated by the immunoSEQ multiplex PCR assay. Imported from immuneACCESS, the table was reduced by TCRdb to in-frame sequences with V and J called. These copies leave out some clones; in studies compared against another copy, an unresolved V gene accounts for under half, and the cause of the remainder is not known. This sample comprises over 45,000 clones, about 90% of them detected only once. Of the sample, 1.9% is held by the ten largest clones.

The sequence joins TRBV10-2 to TRBJ1-2; 7 bases in between match TRBD1. The TCR originated in a female donor with multiple sclerosis, enrolled in a pregnancy study. The source material was peripheral blood, sampled in the first trimester of pregnancy. The bases are TGCGCCAGCAGTTTTCAGGGGGGAGGCTACACCTTC. It is translated as CASSFQGGGYTF.